This T cell receptor (beta chain) emerged from a study of esophageal squamous cell carcinoma under preoperative chemotherapy. For the study at large: Both tumor-infiltrating lymphocytes and peripheral blood T cells had their TCR repertoires profiled.

Time point described: after preoperative PTX-NDP chemotherapy. Preoperative chemotherapy with paclitaxel-nedaplatin was given to patients before surgery. Details on this clonotype: Its cognate antigen is unknown.

In TCRdb, the PCR reads were re-called with MiXCR into one record per CDR3 protein. The sample lists about 32,000 distinct CDR3 sequences; around 50% were seen once. The V gene lost 4 bases and the J gene lost 8 bases, with 14 bases spanning the gap. The CDR3 covers 14 residues. Study-wide results and limits: Peripheral T cells migrating into the tumor appeared to partly supply post-treatment tumor-infiltrating lymphocytes.

The sequence was collected from a human donor with esophageal squamous cell carcinoma. The donor label of this sample is uncertain. Sample acquisition took place from a patient given preoperative chemotherapy. V and J are TRBV12-3 or TRBV12-4 and TRBJ1-4, with a weak D call TRBD1 (5 bases). CDR3 residues: CASSSDTFSEKLFF. In nucleotides, the CDR3 is TGTGCCAGCAGTTCGGACACATTTAGCGAAAAACTGTTTTTT.